This passage covers 31 T cell receptor beta chains from one sample sequenced in a study of blood T cell repertoires in COVID-19. Sequenced by immunoSEQ multiplex PCR; TCRdb stores in-frame clones only, minus some. The repertoire holds roughly 250,000 clones, about 87% seen once, with 2% to 3% in the top ten. Sequenced sample: peripheral blood. The receptors derive from a woman aged 50 to 65 with acute or convalescent COVID-19.

The chain uses TRBV30 and TRBJ2-1, with 8 bases that match TRBD2. The germline gives CDR1 GTSNPN, CDR2 SVGIG (reference sequence). Germline trimming cut 2 bases from V and 4 bases from J; bases unmatched to any gene: 4. This CDR3 comprises 14 residues. CDR3 sequence: CAWSRTSLYNEQFF. CDR3 nucleotides: TGTGCCTGGAGTAGGACTAGCCTATACAATGAGCAGTTCTTC.

The rearrangement joins TRBV28 to TRBJ1-5; 9 nucleotides agree with TRBD1. CDR1 is MDHEN and CDR2 is SYDVKM in the germline V gene. V was pared by 5 bases and J by 1 base, with 6 bases of the junction left unmatched. The CDR3 runs to 16 residues. The CDR3: CASSTKDRGSNQPQHF. The CDR3 coding sequence is TGTGCCAGCAGTACTAAGGACAGGGGAAGCAATCAGCCCCAGCATTTT.

This chain connects TRBV9 to TRBJ2-7; D is perhaps TRBD1 (7 bases). Germline V gene lookup returns CDR1 SGDLS and CDR2 YYNGEE. The CDR3 spans 15 residues. Trimming removed 3 bases at V and 3 bases at J, with 16 bases between. CDR3 sequence (DNA): TGTGCCAGCAGCGCAGGGGGGACGGATAGCTACGAGCAGTACTTC. Translating gives CASSAGGTDSYEQYF.

The chain links TRBV7-2 to TRBJ2-1, with TRBD2 as a possible D gene (5 bases). In germline, CDR1 is SGHTA, CDR2 FQGNSA. This CDR3 comprises 15 residues. The V end lost 1 base, the J end lost 0 bases, and 7 bases lay between the germline ends. CDR3: CASSLGTGSYNEQFF. DNA for the CDR3: TGTGCCAGCAGCTTAGGGACTGGCTCCTACAATGAGCAGTTCTTC.

The chain recombines TRBV11-2 with TRBJ2-1; 10 bases match TRBD1. The CDR3 covers 15 residues. After removal of 4 bases from V and 2 bases from J, the junction contained 2 bases not matched to a gene. In germline, CDR1 is SGHAT, CDR2 FQNNGV. CDR3 protein: CASSSGQGAYNEQFF. As DNA, the CDR3 is TGTGCCAGCAGCTCCGGACAGGGGGCCTACAATGAGCAGTTCTTC.

The genes are TRBV5-6 and TRBJ2-7; the match to TRBD1 covers 9 bases. CDR1 SGHDT and CDR2 YYEEEE come from the germline V gene. The CDR3 loop spans 12 amino acids. The V and J ends lost 1 base and 9 bases, in that order; junction bases with no gene match: 2. In DNA form, the CDR3 reads TGTGCCAGCAGCTTGTACAGGGGGCTGCAGTACTTC. Protein sequence: CASSLYRGLQYF.

This clone was recorded once. The genes are TRBV24-1 and TRBJ1-3; 7 bases map to TRBD1. Germline V lookup: CDR1 KGHDR, CDR2 SFDVKD. The CDR3 has 13 amino acids. The ends lost 4 bases at V and 11 bases at J; junction bases unmatched: 7. The CDR3 DNA sequence: TGTGCCACCAGTGACTTTACAGGGGCTCCCATATATTTT. The encoded protein is CATSDFTGAPIYF.

This clone was recorded once. The J gene is TRBJ2-7, the V gene TRBV25-1, with a possible D match to TRBD1 (6 bases). CDR3 length: 14 residues. CDR1 is MGHDK, CDR2 SYGVNS, per germline. V lost 2 bases and J lost 0, with 8 bases in between. In DNA, the CDR3 is TGTGCCAGCAGTGAAGAAGGGGGCTCCTACGAGCAGTACTTC. This encodes CASSEEGGSYEQYF.

V and J are TRBV18 and TRBJ2-1; a possible D gene is TRBD1 (6 bases). Trimming took off 3 bases at V and 9 bases at J, with 18 bases between the two ends. Germline CDR1 is KGHSH and CDR2 is LQKENI. The CDR3 runs to 15 residues. CDR3: CASSPSQGLLVEQFF. The CDR3 nucleotides are TGTGCCAGCTCACCGTCGCAGGGGCTACTGGTTGAGCAGTTCTTC.

V gene TRBV6-4 combines with J gene TRBJ2-4, with TRBD2 matching over 15 bases. Germline V gene data show CDR1 as MRHNA and CDR2 as SNTAGT. There are 17 residues in the CDR3. Trimming cost V 2 bases and J 8 bases; bases outside gene matches: 7. The CDR3 spells CASSDRTSGRARHIQYF. The CDR3 DNA is TGTGCCAGCAGTGACCGGACTAGCGGGAGGGCCAGGCACATTCAGTACTTC.

The chain links TRBV19 to TRBJ2-5; 10 bases align to TRBD1. There are 17 residues in the CDR3. Germline assignment: CDR1 LNHDA and CDR2 SQIVND (reference sequence). The J segment lost 1 base and the V segment lost 5 bases, leaving 10 bases of the junction unmatched. This CDR3 reads CASSPWTGGAPQETQYF. The CDR3 coding sequence is TGTGCCAGTAGTCCGTGGACAGGGGGTGCCCCCCAAGAGACCCAGTACTTC. Filled out from reference TRBV19 and TRBJ2-5, the complete variable domain reads DGGITQSPKYLFRKEGQNVTLSCEQNLNHDAMYWYRQDPGQGLRLIYYSQIVNDFQKGDIAEGYSVSREKKESFPLTVTSAQKNPTAFYLCASSPWTGGAPQETQYFGPGTRLLVL.

The chain uses TRBV7-9 and TRBJ1-2; TRBD1 agrees at 8 bases. V shed 5 bases, J shed 6 bases, and the junction held 5 bases outside the gene matches. Germline values: CDR1 SEHNR, CDR2 FQNEAQ (reference sequence). CDR3 length: 13 amino acids. The CDR3 bases are TGTGCCAGCAGCCCTGGACAGGGAGATGGCTACACCTTC. Translation gives CASSPGQGDGYTF.

The gene calls are TRBV19 and TRBJ2-7; 12 bases map to TRBD1. V lost 7 bases to trimming and J lost 7 bases; unmatched junction nucleotides: 8. The CDR3 consists of 14 residues. Germline V gene lookup returns CDR1 LNHDA and CDR2 SQIVND (reference sequence). The CDR3 nucleotides are TGTGCCAGTACCAAGGGACAGGGGGCTGGAGAGCAGTACTTC. This encodes CASTKGQGAGEQYF.

The chain joins TRBV2 to TRBJ1-5, with D maybe TRBD1 (6 bases). The CDR3 length is 15 residues. Germline V gene data show CDR1 as SNHLY and CDR2 as FYNNEI. Trimming took 8 bases from V and 3 from J, leaving 17 bases between them. The CDR3 reads CASGPDSVNNQPQHF. The CDR3, as DNA: TGTGCCAGCGGCCCGGACAGCGTTAACAATCAGCCCCAGCATTTT.

The chain employs TRBV7-2 and TRBJ2-7; a weak D match, TRBD1 (5 bases). Trimming took 5 bases from V and 2 from J, leaving 13 bases between them. The germline V gene encodes CDR1 SGHTA and CDR2 FQGNSA. The CDR3 spans 14 residues. CDR3 sequence (DNA): TGTGCCAGCAGCCGTGACACAGGAACCTACGAGCAGTACTTC. This codes for CASSRDTGTYEQYF.

The chain recombines TRBV2 with TRBJ1-1, with TRBD1 as a possible D gene (5 bases). V was shortened by 6 bases and J by 7 bases, with 15 bases between the two germline ends. Germline V gene lookup returns CDR1 SNHLY and CDR2 FYNNEI. The CDR3 consists of 13 residues. The CDR3 bases are TGTGCCAGCAGCACACAGAGAAGGGGTGAAGCTTTCTTT. Encoded protein: CASSTQRRGEAFF.

This clone was counted only a few times. The chain is built from TRBV18 and TRBJ1-2; 10 nucleotides align to TRBD1. Germline-derived CDR1 and CDR2 are KGHSH and LQKENI. V was pared by 3 bases and J by 8 bases, with 12 bases of the junction left unmatched. CDR3 length: 16 amino acids. The CDR3 DNA sequence: TGTGCCAGCTCACCCCTCGGAGTGACAGGGGGCGGCGGCTACACCTTC. It yields the protein CASSPLGVTGGGGYTF.

The chain has TRBV6-5 and TRBJ1-5, with TRBD1 as a possible D gene (6 bases). CDR1 is MNHEY and CDR2 is SVGAGI in the germline V gene. V was trimmed by 0 bases and J by 6 bases, leaving 12 bases between them. This CDR3 region has 15 residues. The CDR3 nucleotides read TGTGCCAGCAGTTACTCTACAGGGAGGGGTCAGCCCCAGCATTTT. It translates to CASSYSTGRGQPQHF.

V usage is TRBV2 and J usage is TRBJ1-5; tentative D call: TRBD1 (5 bases). V was clipped by 8 bases and J by 0 bases, with 17 bases between them. The CDR3 sequence is 16 residues long. Germline CDR1 is SNHLY and CDR2 is FYNNEI. CDR3 sequence reads: CASEWGRADSNQPQHF. The CDR3 bases are TGTGCCAGCGAGTGGGGCAGGGCGGATAGCAATCAGCCCCAGCATTTT.

The V gene is TRBV30, the J gene TRBJ2-7; D possibly corresponds to TRBD1 (7 bases). The CDR3 is 13 amino acids. Per the germline V gene, CDR1 is GTSNPN and CDR2 is SVGIG (reference sequence). Between the trimmed V and J ends, which lost 3 bases and 2 bases, there was a span of 11 bases. This CDR3 reads CAWRRDSAYEQYF. The CDR3 nucleotides read TGTGCCTGGAGGCGGGACAGCGCCTACGAGCAGTACTTC. Full variable domain (rest looked up from reference TRBV30 and TRBJ2-7): SQTIHQWPATLVQPVGSPLSLECTVEGTSNPNLYWYRQAAGRGLQLLFYSVGIGQISSEVPQNLSASRPQDRQFILSSKKLLLSDSGFYLCAWRRDSAYEQYFGPGTRLTVT.

The chain joins TRBV24-1 to TRBJ2-5; 8 bases match TRBD2. This CDR3 is 16 amino acids long. V was clipped by 6 bases and J by 5 bases; unmatched bases: 13. Looked up from germline, CDR1 is KGHDR and CDR2 is SFDVKD. CDR3 DNA sequence: TGTGCCACCAGTAGAACTTTATTCGGGAGGGTGGAGACCCAGTACTTC. Amino acids: CATSRTLFGRVETQYF.

The chain combines TRBV7-2 with TRBJ1-2; D gene ambiguous. Germline CDR1 is SGHTA and CDR2 is FQGNSA. This CDR3 is 14 amino acids long. Trimming removed 0 bases at V and 0 bases at J, with 5 bases between. This CDR3 reads CASSLAPANYGYTF. The CDR3 nucleotides are TGTGCCAGCAGCTTAGCCCCTGCTAACTATGGCTACACCTTC.

This chain joins TRBV7-9 and TRBJ1-4, with a weak D call TRBD1 (6 bases). Germline CDR1 SEHNR, CDR2 FQNEAQ (reference sequence). The CDR3 length is 14 residues. The V end lost 2 bases, the J end lost 8 bases, and 12 bases lay between the germline ends. The CDR3 bases are TGTGCCAGCAGCTTATTCGGGGGGCGAGAAAAACTGTTTTTT. Its protein is CASSLFGGREKLFF.

Only one count was recorded for this clone. The rearrangement uses TRBV5-1 and TRBJ2-3; TRBD2 agrees at 10 bases. CDR3 length equals 15 residues. From germline, CDR1 is SGHRS and CDR2 YFSETQ. V trimming: 5 bases; J trimming: 5 bases; junction bases outside the gene matches: 8. This chain's CDR3 is CASSSLAGQGDTQYF. The DNA of the CDR3 is TGCGCCAGCAGTTCACTAGCGGGACAAGGAGATACGCAGTATTTT.

This clone appeared a single time. The V call is TRBV10-3, the J call TRBJ2-7, with a possible D match to TRBD1 (7 bases). This CDR3 is built from 15 residues. The V end was cut by 0 bases, the J end by 3 bases, with 12 bases between. Germline V gene lookup returns CDR1 ENHRY and CDR2 SYGVKD. CDR3 coding DNA: TGTGCCATCAGTGAGTCGTGGCAGGGGGGCTACGAGCAGTACTTC. It specifies CAISESWQGGYEQYF.

The CDR3 DNA is TGCAGCGTTGTTAAAGGGACAGACTATGGCTACACCTTC. It is translated as CSVVKGTDYGYTF. This rearrangement joins TRBV29-1 to TRBJ1-2; TRBD1 matches at 7 bases. Germline CDR1 SQVTM, CDR2 ANQGSEA. The V and J ends lost 4 bases and 3 bases, in that order; junction bases with no gene match: 5. The CDR3 runs to 13 residues.

The rearrangement links TRBV4-2 to TRBJ2-7, with 11 bases that match TRBD2. This CDR3 contains 17 residues. Germline assignment: CDR1 LGHNA and CDR2 YNFKEQ. The trim removed 4 bases at V and 3 bases at J, leaving 11 bases unmatched. The CDR3 DNA is TGTGCCAGCAGCCTAAGAAGCCTAGCGGGAGGAATCTACGAGCAGTACTTC. Translating gives CASSLRSLAGGIYEQYF.

As regards this clone: One end of the junction varies from germline; a read error may be responsible. The chain is built from TRBV6-1 and TRBJ1-1; D ambiguous. Germline V gene sequence: CDR1 MNHNS, CDR2 SASEGT. The CDR3 is 15 residues long. The DNA for the CDR3 is TGTGCCAGCAGTGAAAGGTGGGGAGGGTCAACTGAAGTTTTCTTT. As protein: CASSERWGGSTEVFF.

The V and J genes are TRBV30 and TRBJ1-4; perhaps TRBD1 as D (6 bases). Germline V lookup: CDR1 GTSNPN, CDR2 SVGIG (reference sequence). CDR3 length: 14 residues. The V end lost 0 bases, the J end lost 10 bases, and 15 bases lay between the germline ends. Written as DNA, the CDR3 is TGTGCCTGGAGTGTTTTGTTACAGGGTGGAAAACTGTTTTTT. Its translation: CAWSVLLQGGKLFF.

In this sample, this clone turned up once. This rearrangement joins TRBV28 to TRBJ2-1, with 9 bases lining up with TRBD2. The V gene end was trimmed by 5 bases and the J gene end by 3 bases; junction bases not matched to a gene: 26. Germline V gives CDR1 MDHEN, CDR2 SYDVKM. CDR3 size: 22 residues. The CDR3 loop is CASSPQPGGGVGSGSHYNEQFF. The CDR3 nucleotides read TGTGCCAGCAGTCCCCAACCGGGTGGCGGGGTGGGTAGCGGGAGCCACTACAATGAGCAGTTCTTC.

The V and J genes are TRBV11-2 and TRBJ2-1; 10 bases align to TRBD2. The CDR3 extends over 14 amino acids. The V gene end was trimmed by 7 bases and the J gene end by 9 bases; junction bases not matched to a gene: 9. Germline assignment: CDR1 SGHAT and CDR2 FQNNGV. In DNA, the CDR3 is TGTGCCAGCACCGAGCTAGCGGGAGTTACTGAGCAGTTCTTC. Amino acid sequence: CASTELAGVTEQFF.